Shown below are 16 T cell receptor beta chains from a single sample sequenced in a study of human T cells and chemical hapten exposure. The time point: pre-sensitization, week 0. The treatment is: therapeutic diphenylcyclopropenone sensitization with weekly scalp DPC. Each CDR3 protein gets one entry after TCRdb re-called the RACE reads with MiXCR. Of around 300,000 distinct CDR3 sequences in the sample, around 5.5% were seen once. The specimen was whole blood, collected in connection with sensitization to the hapten diphenylcyclopropenone (DPC). Receptors were obtained from a woman under 30 with alopecia areata. Some clones in this sample may be carry-over from other donors' samples.

This clonotype was observed a few times. This sequence joins TRBV29-1 and TRBJ1-1; D possibly corresponds to TRBD1 (5 bases). Germline CDR1 and CDR2: SQVTM and ANQGSEA. The CDR3 covers 13 residues. V dropped 5 bases and J dropped 1 base, with 11 bases sitting between them. CDR3 sequence (DNA): TGCAGCGTTACCCAGACAGAGAACACTGAAGCTTTCTTT. Translating gives CSVTQTENTEAFF.

This chain uses TRBV5-1 with TRBJ1-1; D not certain. The CDR3 spans 14 residues. In germline, CDR1 is SGHRS, CDR2 YFSETQ. Trimming left V 2 bases short and J 10 bases short, with 18 bases between. DNA for the CDR3: TGCGCCAGCAGCTTTTCTTCTTTCGAGTGGGGAGCTTTCTTT. Amino acids: CASSFSSFEWGAFF. The full variable domain, its missing parts supplied by reference TRBV5-1 and TRBJ1-1, is KAGVTQTPRYLIKTRGQQVTLSCSPISGHRSVSWYQQTPGQGLQFLFEYFSETQRNKGNFPGRFSGRQFSNSRSEMNVSTLELGDSALYLCASSFSSFEWGAFFGQGTRLTVV.

The chain joins TRBV5-1 to TRBJ2-1; 13 positions match TRBD2. Germline V lookup: CDR1 SGHRS, CDR2 YFSETQ. V gave up 1 base and J gave up 0 bases; unmatched junction bases: 1. The CDR3 runs 17 residues. The CDR3 coding sequence is TGCGCCAGCAGCTTGAGGACTAGCGGGAGCTCCTACAATGAGCAGTTCTTC. This gives the protein CASSLRTSGSSYNEQFF. Based on the CDR3 plus reference TRBV5-1 and TRBJ2-1, the full variable domain is KAGVTQTPRYLIKTRGQQVTLSCSPISGHRSVSWYQQTPGQGLQFLFEYFSETQRNKGNFPGRFSGRQFSNSRSEMNVSTLELGDSALYLCASSLRTSGSSYNEQFFGPGTRLTVL.

The gene calls are TRBV10-3 and TRBJ2-3; 9 nucleotides align to TRBD2. Trimming cost V 7 bases and J 3 bases; bases outside gene matches: 2. The CDR3 consists of 13 residues. Per germline, CDR1 ENHRY and CDR2 SYGVKD. CDR3 region: CAITGLATDTQYF. The CDR3 nucleotides read TGTGCCATCACCGGACTAGCGACAGATACGCAGTATTTT.

This clonotype was seen a few times. The V gene is TRBV3-1, the J gene TRBJ1-4; D might be TRBD1 (5 bases). With 6 bases removed from V and 7 bases from J, the gap between germline ends came to 15 bases. Germline V gives CDR1 LGHDT, CDR2 YNNKEL (reference sequence). The CDR3 has 14 amino acids. CDR3 sequence reads: CASRHQGLGEKLFF. Written as DNA, the CDR3 is TGTGCCAGCAGACACCAGGGATTGGGTGAAAAACTGTTTTTT.

This clonotype has a count of ten or more. The J gene is TRBJ1-1, the V gene TRBV12-3 or TRBV12-4; no firm D call. The CDR3 length is 12 residues. Trimming left V 0 bases short and J 13 bases short, with 12 bases between. The CDR3 coding sequence is TGTGCCAGCAGTTTAGCCGATAGGAGAGATTTCTTT. Residues: CASSLADRRDFF.

A few counts support this clonotype. The rearrangement links TRBV5-1 to TRBJ2-3; 8 bases fit TRBD2. The CDR3 extends over 17 amino acids. V gave up 0 bases and J gave up 2 bases; unmatched junction bases: 8. The germline V gene has CDR1 SGHRS and CDR2 YFSETQ. CDR3 in amino acids: CASSLGSGGGTTDTQYF. As DNA, the CDR3 is TGCGCCAGCAGCTTGGGGTCCGGCGGGGGGACCACAGATACGCAGTATTTT. Drawing the rest from reference TRBV5-1 and TRBJ2-3, the complete variable domain is KAGVTQTPRYLIKTRGQQVTLSCSPISGHRSVSWYQQTPGQGLQFLFEYFSETQRNKGNFPGRFSGRQFSNSRSEMNVSTLELGDSALYLCASSLGSGGGTTDTQYFGPGTRLTVL.

In its sample, this clonotype was seen many times. The V call is TRBV18, the J call TRBJ1-1, with 7 nucleotides matching TRBD1. V was clipped by 8 bases and J by 1 base; unmatched bases: 4. There are 13 residues in the CDR3. Germline-derived CDR1 and CDR2 are KGHSH and LQKENI. The CDR3 bases are TGTGCCAGCAGCCGGGACAGGAACACTGAAGCTTTCTTT. Translating gives CASSRDRNTEAFF.

This clonotype has just a few counts. This sequence joins TRBV7-3 and TRBJ1-1; D perhaps matches TRBD1 (5 bases). V was clipped by 1 base and J by 6 bases, with 12 bases between them. CDR1 is SGHTA and CDR2 is FQGTGA in the germline V gene. The CDR3 is made up of 14 amino acids. CDR3 in DNA: TGTGCCAGCAGCTTAAAAAGAGGGACCGCTGAAGCTTTCTTT. Residues: CASSLKRGTAEAFF.

This clonotype was counted only a few times. The chain uses TRBV6-1 and TRBJ1-5; D is undetermined. V was cut by 6 bases and J by 3 bases, with 12 bases left in between. This CDR3 comprises 14 residues. Germline V gene data show CDR1 as MNHNS and CDR2 as SASEGT. The CDR3 loop reads CASRGRVSNQPQHF. CDR3 DNA: TGTGCCAGCAGGGGGAGGGTCTCCAATCAGCCCCAGCATTTT.

This clonotype showed up many times. The genes are TRBV14 and TRBJ2-7; tentatively, D is TRBD2 (6 bases). The CDR3 contains 15 residues. Germline V gene lookup returns CDR1 SGHDN and CDR2 FVKESK. Between the trimmed V and J ends, which lost 1 base and 0 bases, there was a span of 10 bases. CDR3 DNA sequence: TGTGCCAGCAGCCAAGCGAGCGGGCACTCCTACGAGCAGTACTTC. Amino acid sequence: CASSQASGHSYEQYF. The full variable domain, in which reference TRBV14 and TRBJ2-7 provide the parts outside the CDR3, is EAGVTQFPSHSVIEKGQTVTLRCDPISGHDNLYWYRRVMGKEIKFLLHFVKESKQDESGMPNNRFLAERTGGTYSTLKVQPAELEDSGVYFCASSQASGHSYEQYFGPGTRLTVT.

This clonotype turned up a few times. This sequence joins TRBV6-2 or TRBV6-3 and TRBJ1-5; 9 bases line up with TRBD1. This CDR3 contains 13 residues. Germline V CDR1 and CDR2: MNHEY, SVGEGT. With V trimmed by 6 bases and J by 5 bases, 2 bases remained unmatched. The chain's CDR3 is CASRDRGDQPQHF. The CDR3 DNA follows: TGTGCCAGCAGGGACAGGGGTGATCAGCCCCAGCATTTT.

This clonotype was found many times. The V call is TRBV25-1, the J call TRBJ2-1, with 9 bases aligning to TRBD2. The CDR3 contains 17 residues. CDR1 and CDR2 (germline): MGHDK, SYGVNS. J was trimmed by 3 bases and V by 0 bases; bases with no gene match: 6. The CDR3 DNA reads TGTGCCAGCAGTGAATATGGAGCGGGGGGCAACTACAATGAGCAGTTCTTC. Protein: CASSEYGAGGNYNEQFF. The full variable domain, rest sourced from reference TRBV25-1 and TRBJ2-1, is EADIYQTPRYLVIGTGKKITLECSQTMGHDKMYWYQQDPGMELHLIHYSYGVNSTEKGDLSSESTVSRIRTEHFPLTLESARPSHTSQYLCASSEYGAGGNYNEQFFGPGTRLTVL.

The table lists this clonotype with many counts. The rearrangement uses TRBV28 and TRBJ2-3; D unclear. Trimming took off 5 bases at V and 4 bases at J, with 19 bases between the two ends. CDR1 and CDR2 (germline): MDHEN, SYDVKM. This CDR3 is 16 amino acids long. The CDR3 is CASSPRTPHRADTQYF. CDR3 sequence (DNA): TGTGCCAGCAGTCCTCGAACCCCCCACCGGGCAGATACGCAGTATTTT.

The J gene is TRBJ2-4, the V gene TRBV4-1; TRBD2 matches at 8 bases. V lost 0 bases, J lost 6 bases, and 10 bases stayed unmatched. The germline V gene has CDR1 MGHRA and CDR2 YSYEKL. The CDR3 is 17 amino acids. This chain's CDR3 is CASSQEEAGVGGNIQYF. The CDR3 coding sequence is TGCGCCAGCAGCCAAGAGGAAGCGGGGGTTGGGGGAAACATTCAGTACTTC.

The chain recombines TRBV6-6 with TRBJ2-1; D possibly corresponds to TRBD2 (5 bases). The CDR3 length is 12 residues. The ends were cut back, 10 bases at V and 7 bases at J, with 14 bases in the middle. The germline gives CDR1 MNHNY, CDR2 SVGAGI (reference sequence). The DNA for the CDR3 is TGTGCCACAACCCGATCGGGGAATGAGCAGTTCTTC. This encodes CATTRSGNEQFF.